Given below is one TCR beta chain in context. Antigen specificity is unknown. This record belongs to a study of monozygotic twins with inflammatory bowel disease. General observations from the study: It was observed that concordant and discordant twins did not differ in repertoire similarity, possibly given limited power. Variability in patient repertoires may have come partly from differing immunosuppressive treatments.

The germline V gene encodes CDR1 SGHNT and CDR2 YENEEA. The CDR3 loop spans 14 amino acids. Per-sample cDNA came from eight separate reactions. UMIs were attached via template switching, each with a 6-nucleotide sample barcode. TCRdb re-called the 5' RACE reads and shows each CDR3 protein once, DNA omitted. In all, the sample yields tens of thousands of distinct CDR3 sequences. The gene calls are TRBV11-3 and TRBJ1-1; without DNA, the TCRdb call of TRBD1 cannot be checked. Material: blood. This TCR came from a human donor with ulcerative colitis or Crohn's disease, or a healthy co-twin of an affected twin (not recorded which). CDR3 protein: CASSLTRENTEAFF.